This paragraph covers one T cell receptor (beta chain) sequence. These data come from a study of blood T cell repertoires in COVID-19. About the research overall: Acute-phase and convalescent COVID-19 samples originated in the United States, Italy and Spain. The analysed material was cDNA or gDNA that came from T cells, B-cell-depleted T cells, or PBMCs.

CDR1 is ENHRY, CDR2 SYGVKD, per germline. CDR3 length equals 13 residues. The V and J ends lost 8 bases and 0 bases respectively, with 11 bases between them. Authors' methods: Amplified reference gene primers provided the basis for estimating nucleated cell counts. The repertoire was sequenced with immunoSEQ multiplex PCR; TCRdb's copy has only in-frame clones and lacks some. Clone size and the V and J calls come from that table; the DNA yielded D and trimming. The sample yields about 67,000 clones, about 90% seen once. J is TRBJ2-7 and V is TRBV10-3; perhaps TRBD1 as D (5 bases). This TCR was sampled from a man aged 50 to 60 with active COVID-19. Sequencing input: peripheral blood. The CDR3 DNA reads as TGTGCCATCGGGGCGAGGAGCTCCTACGAGCAGTACTTC. Amino acid sequence: CAIGARSSYEQYF.